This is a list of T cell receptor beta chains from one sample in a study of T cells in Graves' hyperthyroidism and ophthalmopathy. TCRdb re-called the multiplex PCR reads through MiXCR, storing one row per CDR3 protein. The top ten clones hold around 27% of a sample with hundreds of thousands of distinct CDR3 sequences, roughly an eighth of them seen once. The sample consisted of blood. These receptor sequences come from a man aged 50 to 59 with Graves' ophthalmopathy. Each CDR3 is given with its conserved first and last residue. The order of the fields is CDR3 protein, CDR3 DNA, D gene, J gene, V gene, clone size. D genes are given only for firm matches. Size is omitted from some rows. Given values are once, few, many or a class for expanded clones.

CDR3aa: CASSRDPLDTQYF
CDR3nt: TGCGCCAGCAGCCGGGACCCCCTGGATACGCAGTATTTT
d_gene: NA
j_gene: TRBJ2-3
v_gene: TRBV4-1
abundance: few

CDR3aa: CASSATSGGNYERYF
CDR3nt: TGCGCCAGCAGCGCAACTAGCGGGGGGAATTACGAGCGGTACTTC
d_gene: TRBD2
j_gene: TRBJ2-7
v_gene: TRBV5-1
abundance: NA

CDR3aa: CSVGTGKRDEQYF
CDR3nt: TGCAGCGTGGGGACAGGGAAGAGGGACGAGCAGTACTTC
d_gene: TRBD1
j_gene: TRBJ2-7
v_gene: TRBV29-1
abundance: few

CDR3aa: CASSRDRGGYNEQFF
CDR3nt: TGTGCCAGCAGCCGGGACAGGGGAGGCTACAATGAGCAGTTCTTC
d_gene: TRBD1
j_gene: TRBJ2-1
v_gene: TRBV6-1
abundance: NA

CDR3aa: CAGTEIPGTDNMNTEAFF
CDR3nt: TGTGCCGGTACAGAGATTCCTGGGACGGATAACATGAACACTGAAGCTTTCTTT
d_gene: NA
j_gene: TRBJ1-1
v_gene: TRBV19
abundance: few

CDR3aa: CAGSQGARGAKDTEAFF
CDR3nt: TGCGCCGGCAGCCAAGGGGCTCGGGGGGCGAAGGACACTGAAGCTTTCTTT
d_gene: NA
j_gene: TRBJ1-1
v_gene: TRBV4-1
abundance: few

CDR3aa: CASRSPGIEQFF
CDR3nt: TGTGCCAGCAGAAGCCCCGGGATTGAGCAGTTCTTC
d_gene: NA
j_gene: TRBJ2-1
v_gene: TRBV7-9
abundance: many

CDR3aa: CASSFAGATNEKLFF
CDR3nt: TGTGCCAGCAGTTTTGCGGGGGCAACTAATGAAAAACTGTTTTTT
d_gene: NA
j_gene: TRBJ1-4
v_gene: TRBV12-3/TRBV12-4
abundance: many

CDR3aa: CASSQDKAGGRRDTQYF
CDR3nt: TGCGCCAGCAGCCAAGATAAGGCGGGAGGCAGGCGGGATACGCAGTATTTT
d_gene: TRBD2
j_gene: TRBJ2-3
v_gene: TRBV4-1
abundance: few

CDR3aa: CASSPGTPSYEQYF
CDR3nt: TGTGCCAGCAGCCCCGGGACTCCTTCCTACGAGCAGTACTTC
d_gene: NA
j_gene: TRBJ2-7
v_gene: TRBV12-3/TRBV12-4
abundance: many

CDR3aa: CASSATHRLAGYSDTQYF
CDR3nt: TGTGCCAGCAGCGCCACCCATAGACTAGCGGGATATTCAGATACGCAGTATTTT
d_gene: TRBD2
j_gene: TRBJ2-3
v_gene: TRBV13
abundance: NA

CDR3aa: CASSEFASSTDTQYF
CDR3nt: TGTGCCAGCAGTGAGTTCGCCTCTAGCACAGATACGCAGTATTTT
d_gene: NA
j_gene: TRBJ2-3
v_gene: TRBV6-1
abundance: many

CDR3aa: CASSLVPGDADTQYF
CDR3nt: TGTGCCAGCAGCTTAGTGCCGGGAGACGCAGATACGCAGTATTTT
d_gene: NA
j_gene: TRBJ2-3
v_gene: TRBV7-8
abundance: many

CDR3aa: CASSDGGYEQYF
CDR3nt: TGCGCCAGCAGTGACGGAGGCTACGAGCAGTACTTC
d_gene: NA
j_gene: TRBJ2-7
v_gene: TRBV10-1
abundance: few

CDR3aa: CASSQQTSGGGFFYEQYF
CDR3nt: TGTGCCAGCAGCCAGCAGACTAGCGGAGGGGGATTCTTCTACGAGCAGTACTTC
d_gene: TRBD2
j_gene: TRBJ2-7
v_gene: TRBV11-1
abundance: many

CDR3aa: CASSRSGRINTGELFF
CDR3nt: TGTGCCAGCAGTCGGAGCGGGAGGATCAACACCGGGGAGCTGTTTTTT
d_gene: TRBD2
j_gene: TRBJ2-2
v_gene: TRBV7-6
abundance: many

CDR3aa: CASSHQLVVIGYEQYF
CDR3nt: TGTGCCAGCAGTCACCAACTAGTCGTCATTGGCTACGAGCAGTACTTC
d_gene: NA
j_gene: TRBJ2-7
v_gene: TRBV28
abundance: many

CDR3aa: CSARTFTGIQETQYF
CDR3nt: TGCAGTGCTAGGACCTTTACCGGGATCCAAGAGACCCAGTACTTC
d_gene: NA
j_gene: TRBJ2-5
v_gene: TRBV20-1
abundance: many

CDR3aa: CASSFSGLGTQYF
CDR3nt: TGTGCCAGCAGCTTCTCCGGTTTGGGGACCCAGTACTTC
d_gene: NA
j_gene: TRBJ2-5
v_gene: TRBV5-6
abundance: NA

CDR3aa: CASRRGVDLLNEQFF
CDR3nt: TGTGCCAGCAGACGGGGAGTCGACCTACTCAATGAGCAGTTCTTC
d_gene: NA
j_gene: TRBJ2-1
v_gene: TRBV3-1
abundance: few

CDR3aa: CASTSGTGSRYTF
CDR3nt: TGTGCCAGCACCTCCGGGACAGGCTCGCGCTACACCTTC
d_gene: TRBD1
j_gene: TRBJ1-2
v_gene: TRBV25-1
abundance: few

CDR3aa: CATQVGSANNEQFF
CDR3nt: TGTGCCACCCAAGTGGGGTCAGCAAACAATGAGCAGTTCTTC
d_gene: NA
j_gene: TRBJ2-1
v_gene: TRBV19
abundance: NA

CDR3aa: CASSTGFSYEQYF
CDR3nt: TGTGCCAGTAGTACAGGCTTCTCCTACGAGCAGTACTTC
d_gene: NA
j_gene: TRBJ2-7
v_gene: TRBV19
abundance: few

CDR3aa: CASSPATGGTSGNTIYF
CDR3nt: TGTGCCAGCAGCCCAGCGACAGGGGGCACAAGTGGAAACACCATATATTTT
d_gene: TRBD1
j_gene: TRBJ1-3
v_gene: TRBV3-1
abundance: many